This T cell receptor beta chain was retrieved from a study of cytotoxic CD8 clonotypes in ibrutinib-treated CLL. The germline CDR1 and CDR2 sequences are MDHEN and SYDVKM. Trimming removed 3 bases from V and 1 base from J; junction bases left unmatched: 4. CDR3 size: 15 residues. For TCR beta libraries, approximately 2 micrograms of genomic DNA were obtained from cryopreserved PBMCs. Using immunoSEQ multiplex PCR, the repertoire was profiled, and TCRdb retains in-frame clones only, with some absent. The sample shows about 25,000 clones, approximately 71% of them seen only once. The TCR originated in a human donor with chronic lymphocytic leukemia. The sample was PBMCs, taken after 12 months of ibrutinib treatment. The genes are TRBV28 and TRBJ2-5, with 8 bases aligning to TRBD2. The chain's CDR3 is CASSFQTSAQETQYF. The CDR3 DNA reads TGTGCCAGCAGTTTCCAGACTAGCGCCCAAGAGACCCAGTACTTC.